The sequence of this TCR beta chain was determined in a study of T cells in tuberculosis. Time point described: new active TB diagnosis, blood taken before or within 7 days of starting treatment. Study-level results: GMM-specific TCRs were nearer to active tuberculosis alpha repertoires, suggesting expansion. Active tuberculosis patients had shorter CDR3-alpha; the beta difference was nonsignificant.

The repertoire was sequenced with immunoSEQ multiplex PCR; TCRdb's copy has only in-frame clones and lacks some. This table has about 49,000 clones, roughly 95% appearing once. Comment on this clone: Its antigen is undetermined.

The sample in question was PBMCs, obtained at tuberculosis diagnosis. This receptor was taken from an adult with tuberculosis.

The CDR3 DNA reads as TGCGCCAGCAGCTCGTCCGGGACACTAAATGAAAAACTGTTTTTT. This sequence encodes CASSSSGTLNEKLFF. The V and J genes are TRBV5-1 and TRBJ1-4, with D possibly matching TRBD1 (6 bases). The CDR3 length is 15 residues. V lost 3 bases to trimming and J lost 5 bases, with 14 bases between them. Germline CDR1 is SGHRS and CDR2 is YFSETQ.